These T cell receptor beta chains were read from a single sample in a study of beta chain features in type 1 diabetes. Repertoires were generated with immunoSEQ multiplex PCR, while TCRdb's copy carries only in-frame clones and drops some. The profile shows roughly 610,000 clones, around a sixth of them singletons. Sequencing input: naive CD4+ T cells from blood. The receptors here all came from a man aged 18 to 29 in good health. Each CDR3 is given with its conserved first and last residue. A D gene is named only where the DNA matches it firmly. Size values are once, few and many counts, or a class for expanded clones, and some rows have none.

j_call | v_call | d_call | clone_size | cdr3_nt | cdr3_aa
TRBJ1-3 | TRBV29-1 | - | - | TGCAGCGTTTACAACTCTGGAAACACCATATATTTT | CSVYNSGNTIYF
TRBJ1-4 | TRBV29-1 | TRBD1 | - | TGCAGCGTTGGACAGGGTGAAAAACTGTTTTTT | CSVGQGEKLFF
TRBJ2-1 | TRBV11-2 | - | few | TGTGCCAGCAGCTTTTTCAGTGGACCTCCCAATGAGCAGTTCTTC | CASSFFSGPPNEQFF
TRBJ2-6 | TRBV7-9 | TRBD2 | - | TGTGCCAGCAGCTCGACTAGCGGGAGGAACTCTGGGGCCAACGTCCTGACTTTC | CASSSTSGRNSGANVLTF
TRBJ2-7 | TRBV5-1 | - | few | TGCGCCAGCAGCTTGAAGGACAGTTCCTACGAGCAGTACTTC | CASSLKDSSYEQYF
TRBJ2-1 | TRBV7-2 | - | - | TGTGCCAGCAGCAGCCAGATCTACAATGAGCAGTTCTTC | CASSSQIYNEQFF
TRBJ1-3 | TRBV7-9 | - | - | TGTGCCAGCAGCACCACGGCTGGAAACACCATATATTTT | CASSTTAGNTIYF
TRBJ1-3 | TRBV4-3 | - | - | TGCGCCAGCAGCCAAGATCTTGTTTTCTCTGGAAACACCATATATTTT | CASSQDLVFSGNTIYF
TRBJ2-1 | TRBV9 | TRBD2 | - | TGTGCCAGCAGCGTATCCCACTCGGGGGGAAAGGAGTTCTTC | CASSVSHSGGKEFF
TRBJ1-1 | TRBV18 | TRBD1 | - | TGTGCCAGCTCACCACAGAGGCCAGGCAGGGGGGCGACGGGCACTGAAGCTTTCTTT | CASSPQRPGRGATGTEAFF
TRBJ1-1 | TRBV27 | - | few | TGTGCCAGCAGTTTATACTGGAGGAACACTGAAGCTTTCTTT | CASSLYWRNTEAFF
TRBJ2-1 | TRBV7-2 | - | - | TGTGCCAGCAGCCCGACCGAGTACAATGAGCAGTTCTTC | CASSPTEYNEQFF
TRBJ1-2 | TRBV7-9 | TRBD1 | few | TGTGCCAGCAGCGCCACAGGGGTAACCTATGGCTACACCTTC | CASSATGVTYGYTF
TRBJ2-5 | TRBV10-3 | - | many | TGTGCCATGGGAGGTGGGGACCAAGAGACCCAGTACTTC | CAMGGGDQETQYF
TRBJ2-3 | TRBV18 | TRBD1 | - | TGTGCCAGCTCACCATTGAGGTCGGGACAGACTAGCACAGATACGCAGTATTTT | CASSPLRSGQTSTDTQYF
TRBJ2-5 | TRBV5-4 | - | - | TGTGCCAGCAGCTTTCAAGAGACCCAGTACTTC | CASSFQETQYF
TRBJ2-1 | TRBV28 | TRBD2 | few | TGTGCCAGCAGTATAGCGGGGGGGCTGGCTGAGCAGTTCTTC | CASSIAGGLAEQFF
TRBJ2-7 | TRBV7-3 | - | - | TGTGCCAGCAGCTTGGCAGGGGACTACGAGCAGTACTTC | CASSLAGDYEQYF
TRBJ2-4 | TRBV6-6 | - | - | TGTGCCAGCGCTAAGGACCTACAGCTAGCCAAAAACATTCAGTACTTC | CASAKDLQLAKNIQYF
TRBJ1-2 | TRBV28 | - | few | TGTGCCAGCAGTTTCGGGGGACCGGGACGGCCCAGTGGCTACACCTTC | CASSFGGPGRPSGYTF
TRBJ2-3 | TRBV9 | - | few | TGTGCCAGCAGCGTACGTCCACAGGGGAGGACAGATACGCAGTATTTT | CASSVRPQGRTDTQYF
TRBJ1-2 | TRBV7-3 | - | - | TGTGCCAGCAGCCCAACAGGGTTCAAGGGCTACACCTTC | CASSPTGFKGYTF
TRBJ2-2 | TRBV5-4 | TRBD2 | few | TGTGCCAGCAGCCGTGGCGGGAGTAACGGGGAGCTGTTTTTT | CASSRGGSNGELFF
TRBJ2-7 | TRBV18 | TRBD1 | - | TGTGCCAGCTCACGACAGGGGGGTTACGAGCAGTACTTC | CASSRQGGYEQYF
TRBJ1-2 | TRBV28 | TRBD1 | - | TGTGCCACTCCGGGACAGGGAAACTATGGCTACACCTTC | CATPGQGNYGYTF
TRBJ2-7 | TRBV5-1 | TRBD1 | - | TGCGCCAGCAGCCTTACGGCCGGGACAGGGAACCACGAGCAGTACTTC | CASSLTAGTGNHEQYF
TRBJ1-2 | TRBV6-5 | - | - | TGTGCCAGCAGTTACTCGGGGGAATTAAACTATGGCTACACCTTC | CASSYSGELNYGYTF
TRBJ2-5 | TRBV11-3 | - | few | TGTGCCAGCAGCTCGTACAGGGACCAAGAGACCCAGTACTTC | CASSSYRDQETQYF
TRBJ1-5 | TRBV30 | - | - | TGTGCCTGGAGCTTGGGGGGCCATCAGCCCCAGCATTTT | CAWSLGGHQPQHF
TRBJ1-1 | TRBV10-3 | TRBD1 | - | TGTGCCATCAGTGCGCGCCGGGACAGACCGAACACTGAAGCTTTCTTT | CAISARRDRPNTEAFF
TRBJ2-1 | TRBV7-9 | - | - | TGTGCCAGCATCCCGGGACCCCATAGTAATGAGCAGTTCTTC | CASIPGPHSNEQFF
TRBJ2-7 | TRBV10-1 | TRBD1 | few | TGCGCCAGCTCAGCACGACAGGGGGCGCGGAACGAGCAGTACTTC | CASSARQGARNEQYF
TRBJ1-5 | TRBV9 | - | - | TGTGCCAGCAGCGTAGCCCCCGGCGGTCAGCCCCAGCATTTT | CASSVAPGGQPQHF
TRBJ2-3 | TRBV18 | - | - | TGTGCCAGCTCACCAATGGACACTTCGGTCACAGATACGCAGTATTTT | CASSPMDTSVTDTQYF
TRBJ1-1 | TRBV7-3 | - | - | TGTGCCAGCAGCTTAATGGTGGGGTCCGAAATGAACACTGAAGCTTTCTTT | CASSLMVGSEMNTEAFF
TRBJ2-1 | TRBV7-2 | - | few | TGTGCCAGCAGCCGTACGTACGGGGCAATCGGGGAGCAGTTCTTC | CASSRTYGAIGEQFF
TRBJ2-1 | TRBV6-5 | TRBD1 | few | TGTGCCAGCAGTTACACAGGGGGCTCCTACAATGAGCAGTTCTTC | CASSYTGGSYNEQFF
TRBJ1-2 | TRBV9 | - | few | TGTGCCAGCAGCGTAGCGGGGTACGGCTACACCTTC | CASSVAGYGYTF